The 10 T cell receptor beta chains below come from one sample, sequenced in a study of cytomegalovirus exposure and HLA in healthy donors (dated by TCRdb to about 2017). Libraries were built with the immunoSEQ multiplex PCR assay. TCRdb obtained this table from immuneACCESS and retained in-frame rearrangements with V and J assigned. These tables miss some clones; where compared with another copy, unresolved V genes account for less than half of the shortfall, and the remainder is unexplained. The sample data list 70,000 to 75,000 clones, and just under 95% of these were observed just once. The top ten constitute 1.2% to 1.5% of the sample. The sample was PBMCs. The receptors were gathered from a man aged 18 to 29 in good health and CMV-seropositive.

The genes are TRBV7-3 and TRBJ2-1, with 15 bases fitting TRBD2. Looked up from germline, CDR1 is SGHTA and CDR2 is FQGTGA. This CDR3 region has 16 residues. The V segment lost 5 bases and the J segment 4 bases; nucleotides outside the gene matches: 3. CDR3 in amino acids: CASSLGTSGGYNEQFF. CDR3 DNA: TGTGCCAGCAGCCTCGGGACTAGCGGGGGGTACAATGAGCAGTTCTTC.

The rearrangement joins TRBV11-2 to TRBJ1-1; D uncertain. The CDR3 covers 12 residues. Trimming pared 6 bases from V and 0 bases from J, leaving 5 bases between. The germline gives CDR1 SGHAT, CDR2 FQNNGV. CDR3 sequence (DNA): TGTGCCAGCAGGAACATGAACACTGAAGCTTTCTTT. Protein sequence: CASRNMNTEAFF.

The V call is TRBV7-6, the J call TRBJ2-3; 7 bases map to TRBD2. Germline V gives CDR1 SGHVS, CDR2 FNYEAQ. V dropped 5 bases and J dropped 2; count of bases not matched to a gene: 4. The CDR3 is 14 amino acids. The CDR3 spells CASSPSGNTDTQYF. The CDR3, as DNA: TGTGCCAGCAGCCCTAGCGGAAACACAGATACGCAGTATTTT.

The chain combines TRBV28 with TRBJ2-3; 7 nucleotides agree with TRBD1. V dropped 8 bases and J dropped 4; count of bases not matched to a gene: 6. CDR1 is MDHEN, CDR2 SYDVKM, per germline. The CDR3 is 13 amino acids. This chain's CDR3 is CASGRQGSDTQYF. In nucleotides, the CDR3 is TGTGCCAGCGGGCGACAGGGATCAGATACGCAGTATTTT.

The rearrangement links TRBV7-9 to TRBJ1-4, with D perhaps matching TRBD1 (5 bases). V lost 6 bases and J 7 bases, leaving 15 bases between the germline ends. Looked up from germline, CDR1 is SEHNR and CDR2 is FQNEAQ (reference sequence). This CDR3 has 14 residues. CDR3 loop: CASRSGVEGEKLFF. The CDR3 DNA reads as TGTGCCAGCAGGTCGGGGGTGGAAGGTGAAAAACTGTTTTTT.

This chain uses TRBV9 with TRBJ2-2; tentatively, D is TRBD2 (6 bases). This CDR3 comprises 15 residues. Germline V CDR1 and CDR2: SGDLS, YYNGEE. V was trimmed by 0 bases and J by 5 bases, leaving 11 bases between them. CDR3 nucleotides: TGTGCCAGCAGCGTAGATGGGGGGATAACCGGGGAGCTGTTTTTT. It encodes CASSVDGGITGELFF.

This rearrangement joins TRBV30 to TRBJ1-6, with D maybe TRBD1 (6 bases). Germline CDR1 and CDR2: GTSNPN and SVGIG (reference sequence). The CDR3 consists of 14 residues. Between the trimmed V and J ends, which lost 5 bases and 6 bases, there was a span of 14 bases. CDR3 nucleotide sequence: TGTGCCTGGCGTCTCGGGACAAGTAATTCACCCCTCCACTTT. The encoded protein is CAWRLGTSNSPLHF.

This chain links TRBV11-2 with TRBJ2-3, with 8 bases that match TRBD2. This CDR3 has 15 residues. Germline loops: CDR1 SGHAT, CDR2 FQNNGV. Trimming cost V 7 bases and J 2 bases; bases outside gene matches: 8. CDR3 sequence: CASTRTSSNTDTQYF. The CDR3 bases are TGTGCCAGCACCCGGACTAGCTCTAACACAGATACGCAGTATTTT.

The chain carries TRBV5-1 and TRBJ1-5, with 7 bases that match TRBD1. This CDR3 is 15 amino acids long. Germline V CDR1 and CDR2: SGHRS, YFSETQ. With 0 bases clipped from V and 0 bases from J, the junction kept 0 bases outside the gene matches. CDR3 residues: CASSLGDSSNQPQHF. CDR3 nucleotides: TGCGCCAGCAGCTTGGGGGACAGTAGCAATCAGCCCCAGCATTTT.

A note on this clone: Other nucleotide sequences in the sample specify the same CDR3. The rearrangement links TRBV5-1 to TRBJ2-5, with 7 bases identical to TRBD1. J lost 1 base, V lost 0 bases, and 0 bases had no gene match. CDR1 SGHRS and CDR2 YFSETQ come from the germline V gene. This CDR3 is built from 14 residues. The CDR3 loop reads CASSLGDSQETQYF. The CDR3, as DNA: TGCGCCAGCAGCTTGGGGGACAGCCAAGAGACCCAGTACTTC.